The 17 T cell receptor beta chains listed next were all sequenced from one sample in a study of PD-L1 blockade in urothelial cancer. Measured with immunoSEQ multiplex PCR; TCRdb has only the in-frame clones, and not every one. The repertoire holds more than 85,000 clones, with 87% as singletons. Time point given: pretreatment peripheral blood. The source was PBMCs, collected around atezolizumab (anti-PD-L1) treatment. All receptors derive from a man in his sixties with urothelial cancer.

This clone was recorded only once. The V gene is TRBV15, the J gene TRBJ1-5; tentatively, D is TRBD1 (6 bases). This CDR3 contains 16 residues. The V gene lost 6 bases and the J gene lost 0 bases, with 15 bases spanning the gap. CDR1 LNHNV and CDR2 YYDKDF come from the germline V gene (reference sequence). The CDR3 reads CATSRTAIFSNQPQHF. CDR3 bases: TGTGCCACCAGTAGGACAGCCATATTTAGCAATCAGCCCCAGCATTTT.

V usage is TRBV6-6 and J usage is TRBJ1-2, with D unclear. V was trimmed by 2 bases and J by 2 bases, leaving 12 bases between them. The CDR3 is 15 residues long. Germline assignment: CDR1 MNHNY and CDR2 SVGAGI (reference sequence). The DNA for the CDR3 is TGTGCCAGCAGTTACCTCGAGTCTGCGAACTATGGCTACACCTTC. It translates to CASSYLESANYGYTF.

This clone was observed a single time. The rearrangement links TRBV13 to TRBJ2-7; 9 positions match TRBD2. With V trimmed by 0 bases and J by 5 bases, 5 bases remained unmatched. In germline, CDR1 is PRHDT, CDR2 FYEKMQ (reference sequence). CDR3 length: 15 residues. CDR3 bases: TGTGCCAGCAGCTTAGGAAGCGGGAGGAACCACGAGCAGTACTTC. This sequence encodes CASSLGSGRNHEQYF.

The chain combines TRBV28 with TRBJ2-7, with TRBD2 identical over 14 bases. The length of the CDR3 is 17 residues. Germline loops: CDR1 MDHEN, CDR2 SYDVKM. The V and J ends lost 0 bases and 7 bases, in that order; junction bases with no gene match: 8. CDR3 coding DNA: TGTGCCAGCAGTTTATGGCGACTAGCGGGGGGGCCCGGGGAGCAGTACTTC. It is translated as CASSLWRLAGGPGEQYF.

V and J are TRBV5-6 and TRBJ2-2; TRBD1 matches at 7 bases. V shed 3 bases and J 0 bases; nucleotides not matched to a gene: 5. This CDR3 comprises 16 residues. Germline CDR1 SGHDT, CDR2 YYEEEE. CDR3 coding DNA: TGTGCCAGCAGCTCGGCCGGGACAGCGAACACCGGGGAGCTGTTTTTT. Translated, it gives CASSSAGTANTGELFF.

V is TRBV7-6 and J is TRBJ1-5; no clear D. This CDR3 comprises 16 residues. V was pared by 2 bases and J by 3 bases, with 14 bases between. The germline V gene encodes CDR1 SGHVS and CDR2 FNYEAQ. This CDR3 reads CASSLFEGGNNQPQHF. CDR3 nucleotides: TGTGCCAGCAGCTTATTTGAGGGAGGTAACAATCAGCCCCAGCATTTT.

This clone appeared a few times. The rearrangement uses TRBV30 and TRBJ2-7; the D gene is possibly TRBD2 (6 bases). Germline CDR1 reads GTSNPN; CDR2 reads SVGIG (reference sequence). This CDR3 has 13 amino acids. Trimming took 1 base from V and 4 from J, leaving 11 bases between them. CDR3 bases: TGTGCCTGGAGTGGGGGAGGACCTTACGAGCAGTACTTC. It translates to CAWSGGGPYEQYF.

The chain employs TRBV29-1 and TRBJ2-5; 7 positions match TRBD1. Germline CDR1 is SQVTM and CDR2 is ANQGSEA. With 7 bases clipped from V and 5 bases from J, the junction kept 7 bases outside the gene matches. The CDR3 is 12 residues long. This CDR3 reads CSGKGARETQYF. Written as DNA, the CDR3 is TGCAGCGGAAAGGGGGCCCGGGAGACCCAGTACTTC.

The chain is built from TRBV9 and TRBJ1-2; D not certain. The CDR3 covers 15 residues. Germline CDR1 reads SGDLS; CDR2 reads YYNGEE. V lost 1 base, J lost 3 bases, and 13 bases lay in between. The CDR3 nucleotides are TGTGCCAGCAGCGTAACTATTGGCGGCGACTATGGCTACACCTTC. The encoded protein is CASSVTIGGDYGYTF.

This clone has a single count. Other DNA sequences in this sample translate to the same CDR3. This CDR3 is CASSLGASSGNTIYF. Written as DNA, the CDR3 is TGCGCCAGCAGCTTAGGGGCAAGCTCTGGAAACACCATATATTTT. The J gene is TRBJ1-3, the V gene TRBV5-1; TRBD1 might be the D (5 bases). This CDR3 spans 15 amino acids. Per germline, CDR1 SGHRS and CDR2 YFSETQ. Trimming cost V 2 bases and J 0 bases, with 9 bases left between them.

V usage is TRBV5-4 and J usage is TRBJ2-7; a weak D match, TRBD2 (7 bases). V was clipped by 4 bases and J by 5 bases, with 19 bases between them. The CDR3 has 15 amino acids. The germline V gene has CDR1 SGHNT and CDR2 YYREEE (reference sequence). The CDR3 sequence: CASSPTGRGGNEQYF. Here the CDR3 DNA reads TGTGCCAGCAGCCCGACGGGGAGGGGGGGAAACGAGCAGTACTTC.

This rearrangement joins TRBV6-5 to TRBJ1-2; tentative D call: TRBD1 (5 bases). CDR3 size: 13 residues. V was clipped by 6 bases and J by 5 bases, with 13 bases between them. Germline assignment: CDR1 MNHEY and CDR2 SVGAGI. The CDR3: CASSRGGGYGYTF. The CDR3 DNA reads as TGTGCCAGCAGCCGTGGGGGGGGGTATGGCTACACCTTC.

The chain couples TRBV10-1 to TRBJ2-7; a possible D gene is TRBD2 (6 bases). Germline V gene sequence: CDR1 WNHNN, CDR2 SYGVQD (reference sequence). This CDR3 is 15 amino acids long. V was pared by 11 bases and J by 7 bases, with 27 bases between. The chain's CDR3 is CAGCVVGNGAGEQYF. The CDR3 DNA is TGCGCCGGATGCGTTGTGGGTAACGGGGCGGGGGAGCAGTACTTC.

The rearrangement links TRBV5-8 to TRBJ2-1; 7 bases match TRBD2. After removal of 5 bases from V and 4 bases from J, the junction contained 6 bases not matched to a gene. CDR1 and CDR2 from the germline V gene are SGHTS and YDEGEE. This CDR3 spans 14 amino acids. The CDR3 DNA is TGTGCCAGCAGTGATCCAGCGGGGTACAATGAGCAGTTCTTC. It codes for CASSDPAGYNEQFF.

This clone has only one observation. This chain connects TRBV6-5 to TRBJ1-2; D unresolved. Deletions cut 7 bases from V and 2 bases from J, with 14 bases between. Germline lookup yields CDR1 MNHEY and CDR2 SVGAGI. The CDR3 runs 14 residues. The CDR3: CASKNSGINYGYTF. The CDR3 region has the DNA TGTGCCAGCAAGAATTCGGGGATCAACTATGGCTACACCTTC.

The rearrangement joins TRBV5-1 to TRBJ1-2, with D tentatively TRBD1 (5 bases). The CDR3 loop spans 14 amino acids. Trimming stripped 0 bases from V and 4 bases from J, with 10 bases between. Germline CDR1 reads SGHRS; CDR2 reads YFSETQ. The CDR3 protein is CASSLGQSSYGYTF. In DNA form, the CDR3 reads TGCGCCAGCAGCTTGGGACAGTCCAGCTATGGCTACACCTTC. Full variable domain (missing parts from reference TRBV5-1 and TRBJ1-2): KAGVTQTPRYLIKTRGQQVTLSCSPISGHRSVSWYQQTPGQGLQFLFEYFSETQRNKGNFPGRFSGRQFSNSRSEMNVSTLELGDSALYLCASSLGQSSYGYTFGSGTRLTVV.

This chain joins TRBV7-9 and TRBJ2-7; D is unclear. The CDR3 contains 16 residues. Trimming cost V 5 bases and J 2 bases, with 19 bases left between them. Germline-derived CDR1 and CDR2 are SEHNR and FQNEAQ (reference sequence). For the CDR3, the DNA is TGTGCCAGCAGCCCCCCCCCAGTGACAAGAGCCTACGAGCAGTACTTC. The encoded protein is CASSPPPVTRAYEQYF.